This entry is about one T cell receptor (beta chain). Its antigen is currently unknown. The data were taken from a study of T-cell memory formation after mild COVID-19. Study information: Most TCR clusters belonged to a single donor. Study-level points and caveats: Day 15 to 85 contracting clones showed balanced CD4/CD8; later expanders leaned CD4+.

The CDR3 spans 14 residues. Germline trimming cut 4 bases from V and 10 bases from J; bases unmatched to any gene: 7. TCRdb re-called the 5' RACE reads through MiXCR, storing one row per CDR3 protein. The sample comprises hundreds of thousands of distinct CDR3 sequences, about a fifth of which are singletons, and around 13% rests with the top ten. This chain joins TRBV12-3 or TRBV12-4 and TRBJ1-6; 7 positions agree with TRBD1. Sequencing used PBMCs or a T cell subset sorted from them (not recorded which). The sequence came from an adult woman who had mild COVID-19 (a few samples of this study predate the infection). Cell type and time point are not known. The CDR3 sequence is CASSYGDRRSPLHF. The CDR3 coding sequence is TGTGCCAGCAGTTACGGGGACAGACGGTCACCCCTCCACTTT.